The TCR beta chain under discussion was sequenced for a study of T-cell memory formation after mild COVID-19. A few counts support this clonotype. The antigen is unknown. TCRdb recomputed calls from the 5' RACE reads with MiXCR, one row per CDR3 protein. The repertoire has about 130,000 distinct CDR3 sequences, over 15% of them found once; the top ten carry roughly 5.3%. Study results and limitations: Certain responding clones were present in pre-infection memory, suggesting participation of cross-reactive memory.

The CDR3 extends over 15 amino acids. Germline V CDR1 and CDR2: SGHTA, FQGTGA. Trimming removed 4 bases from V and 12 bases from J, with 19 bases in between. This chain uses TRBV7-3 with TRBJ1-6; tentative D call: TRBD1 (5 bases). Sequenced input: PBMCs or a T cell subset sorted from them (not recorded which). The receptor's source is a man in his late teens or twenties who had mild COVID-19 (a few samples of this study predate the infection). Cell type and time point are not known. The CDR3 loop is CASSSGGGLRLPLHF. The DNA for the CDR3 is TGTGCCAGCAGCTCCGGTGGGGGACTCAGGCTACCCCTCCACTTT.